This T cell receptor (beta chain) was sequenced for a study of OX40 agonist ivuxolimab in advanced cancers. Study overall: The dose-escalation cohort had hepatocellular carcinoma, melanoma, renal cell or head and neck cancer.

Germline values: CDR1 SQVTM, CDR2 ANQGSEA. The V and J ends lost 6 bases and 2 bases respectively, with 5 bases between them. The CDR3 totals 11 residues. Here immunoSEQ multiplex PCR was the method, and the copy in TCRdb shows in-frame clones only, minus some. The sample has 15,000 or so clones; 70% to 90% are singletons. The investigators sampled blood at baseline, at cycle 4 day 1, and at cycle 7 day 1. The chain carries TRBV29-1 and TRBJ1-3, with D unresolved. The clonotype was recovered from an adult with an advanced solid tumor such as melanoma, head and neck, liver or kidney cancer. The sequencing here drew on CD4+ or CD8+ T cells sorted from blood, taken in a trial of the OX40 agonist ivuxolimab. CDR3 coding DNA: TGCAGCGTGTACGCTGGAAACACCATATATTTT. It translates to CSVYAGNTIYF.